The present T cell receptor beta chain was sequenced within a study of beta chain features in type 1 diabetes. Study outcomes and limitations: There was a moderate but significant shortening of TCRB CDR3s in all four CD4+ subsets of Type 1 diabetes patients.

Investigators reverse transcribed all isolated RNA, so they sequenced expressed TCRB transcripts. Sequencing was performed with immunoSEQ multiplex PCR; in TCRdb, only in-frame clones are kept and a portion is missing. The data show hundreds of thousands of clones, with roughly 12% seen just once and approximately 0.022% held by the top ten. About this clone itself: Antigen: not known.

The material sequenced was naive CD4+ T cells from blood. The clonotype comes from a young man with type 1 diabetes.

CDR3 sequence reads: CASSQTSPAFF. DNA for the CDR3: TGTGCCAGCAGCCAGACAAGCCCGGCTTTCTTT. The rearrangement links TRBV7-9 to TRBJ1-1; D is ambiguous. Germline V gene data show CDR1 as SEHNR and CDR2 as FQNEAQ (reference sequence). CDR3 size: 11 residues. Trimming took off 5 bases at V and 11 bases at J, with 12 bases between the two ends.